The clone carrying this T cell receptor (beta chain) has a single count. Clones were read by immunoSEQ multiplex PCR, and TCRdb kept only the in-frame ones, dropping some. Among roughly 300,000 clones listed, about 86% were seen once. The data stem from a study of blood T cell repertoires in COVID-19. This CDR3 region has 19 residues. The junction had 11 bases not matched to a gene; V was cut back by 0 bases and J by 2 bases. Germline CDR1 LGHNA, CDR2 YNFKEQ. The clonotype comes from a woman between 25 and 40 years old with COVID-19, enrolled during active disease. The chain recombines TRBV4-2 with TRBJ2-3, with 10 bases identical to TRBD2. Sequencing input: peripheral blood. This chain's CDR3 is CASSQDPPGSGGPTDTQYF. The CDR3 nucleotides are TGTGCCAGCAGCCAAGATCCCCCTGGTAGCGGGGGGCCCACAGATACGCAGTATTTT.